The present T cell receptor (beta chain) was sequenced within a study of response to subunit inactivated influenza vaccine. Germline trimming cut 0 bases from V and 7 bases from J; bases unmatched to any gene: 6. CDR1 and CDR2 (germline): SGHKS, YYEKEE (reference sequence). The CDR3 totals 16 residues. MiXCR, run by TCRdb on the RT-PCR reads, gives a single entry per CDR3 protein. Among fewer than 550,000 distinct CDR3 sequences listed, less than 30% were seen once. The TCR comes from a man aged 50 to 60 who received an inactivated influenza vaccine. This specimen was CD4+ T cells sorted from PBMCs, taken more than 4 days after vaccination. This sequence joins TRBV5-5 and TRBJ1-6; 8 nucleotides match TRBD1. The CDR3 loop is CASSLAGGEINSPLHF. The CDR3 DNA follows: TGTGCCAGCAGCTTGGCAGGGGGCGAGATCAATTCACCCCTCCACTTT. Variable domain in full (rest from reference TRBV5-5 and TRBJ1-6): DAGVTQSPTHLIKTRGQQVTLRCSPISGHKSVSWYQQVLGQGPQFIFQYYEKEERGRGNFPDRFSARQFPNYSSELNVNALLLGDSALYLCASSLAGGEINSPLHFGNGTRLTVT.